The 4 T cell receptor beta chains given below trace back to one sample, sequenced in a study of T cells in Graves' hyperthyroidism and ophthalmopathy. Using RNA transcripts as the source, TCR beta CDR3 regions were amplified. First-round RT-PCR targeting the TCR CDR3 was performed with the HTBI primer set. TCRdb re-called the multiplex PCR reads through MiXCR, storing one row per CDR3 protein. The sample includes under 350,000 distinct CDR3 sequences, around a fifth of them seen just once. The sample was blood. These receptors were obtained from a woman in her forties or fifties with Graves' hyperthyroidism.

This clonotype was detected ten times or more. The chain recombines TRBV20-1 with TRBJ2-1, with 7 bases fitting TRBD2. This CDR3 contains 13 residues. J gave up 7 bases and V 3 bases, and 6 bases lay outside the gene matches. The germline gives CDR1 DFQATT, CDR2 SNEGSKA (reference sequence). For the CDR3, the DNA is TGCAGTGCTAGTTCGGGGGGTAGGAATGAGCAGTTCTTC. It yields the protein CSASSGGRNEQFF.

This clonotype has a count of ten or more. The chain uses TRBV6-1 and TRBJ2-1, with TRBD1 matching 7 bases. The V gene end was trimmed by 7 bases and the J gene end by 7 bases; junction bases not matched to a gene: 13. The CDR3 runs to 15 residues. In germline, CDR1 is MNHNS, CDR2 SASEGT. CDR3 protein: CASNPNRGQLNEQFF. In DNA, the CDR3 is TGTGCCAGCAATCCCAACAGGGGTCAACTGAATGAGCAGTTCTTC.

The chain carries TRBV5-1 and TRBJ2-7; possibly TRBD2 for D (5 bases). This CDR3 is built from 13 residues. Germline V gene data show CDR1 as SGHRS and CDR2 as YFSETQ. Trimming pared 1 base from V and 6 bases from J, leaving 11 bases between. The CDR3 DNA reads TGCGCCAGCAGCTTGTTTAGAGGGTTCGAGCAGTACTTC. Protein product: CASSLFRGFEQYF.

A few counts support this clonotype. The rearrangement uses TRBV20-1 and TRBJ1-5; 7 positions match TRBD1. Trimming removed 3 bases from V and 3 bases from J; junction bases left unmatched: 2. Germline assignment: CDR1 DFQATT and CDR2 SNEGSKA (reference sequence). The CDR3 totals 13 residues. The CDR3 here is CSARTGNNQPQHF. DNA for the CDR3: TGCAGTGCTAGGACAGGGAACAATCAGCCCCAGCATTTT.